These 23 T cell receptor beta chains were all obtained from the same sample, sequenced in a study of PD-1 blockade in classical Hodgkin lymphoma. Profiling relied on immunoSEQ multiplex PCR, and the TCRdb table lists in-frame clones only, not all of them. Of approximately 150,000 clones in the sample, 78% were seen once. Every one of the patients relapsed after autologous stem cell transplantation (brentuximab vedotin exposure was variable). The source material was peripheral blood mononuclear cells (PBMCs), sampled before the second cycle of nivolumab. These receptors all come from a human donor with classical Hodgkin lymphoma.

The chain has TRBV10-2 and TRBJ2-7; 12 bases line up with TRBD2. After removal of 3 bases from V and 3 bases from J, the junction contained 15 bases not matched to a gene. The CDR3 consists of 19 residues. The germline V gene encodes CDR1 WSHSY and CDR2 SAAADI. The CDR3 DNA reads TGCGCCAGCAGTGAACGGCCTCTAGCGGGGGGGCCTGTTTTCTACGAGCAGTACTTC. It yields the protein CASSERPLAGGPVFYEQYF.

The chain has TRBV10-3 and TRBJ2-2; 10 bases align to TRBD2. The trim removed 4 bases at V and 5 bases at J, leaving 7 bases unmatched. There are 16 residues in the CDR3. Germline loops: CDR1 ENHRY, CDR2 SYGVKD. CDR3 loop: CAISVLAGAGTGELFF. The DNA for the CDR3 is TGTGCCATCAGTGTTCTAGCGGGAGCAGGGACCGGGGAGCTGTTTTTT.

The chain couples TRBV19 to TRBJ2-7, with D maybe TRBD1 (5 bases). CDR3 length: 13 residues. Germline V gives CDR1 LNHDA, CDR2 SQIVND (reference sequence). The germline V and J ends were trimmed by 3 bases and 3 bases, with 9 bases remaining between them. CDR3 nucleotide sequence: TGTGCCAGTAGTATGGACAAGGGCTACGAGCAGTACTTC. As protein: CASSMDKGYEQYF.

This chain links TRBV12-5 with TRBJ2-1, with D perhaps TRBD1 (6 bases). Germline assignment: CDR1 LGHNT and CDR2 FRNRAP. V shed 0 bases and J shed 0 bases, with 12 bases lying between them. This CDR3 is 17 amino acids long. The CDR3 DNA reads TGTGCTAGTGGTTTGGTACAGGGATGGTTCTCCTACAATGAGCAGTTCTTC. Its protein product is CASGLVQGWFSYNEQFF. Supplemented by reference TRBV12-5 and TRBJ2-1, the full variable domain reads DARVTQTPRHKVTEMGQEVTMRCQPILGHNTVFWYRQTMMQGLELLAYFRNRAPLDDSGMPKDRFSAEMPDATLATLKIQPSEPRDSAVYFCASGLVQGWFSYNEQFFGPGTRLTVL.

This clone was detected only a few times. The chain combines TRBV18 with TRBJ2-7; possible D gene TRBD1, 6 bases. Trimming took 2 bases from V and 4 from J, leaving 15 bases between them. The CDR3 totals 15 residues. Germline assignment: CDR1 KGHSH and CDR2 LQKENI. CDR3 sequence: CASSPIGRGRYEQYF. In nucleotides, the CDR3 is TGTGCCAGCTCACCAATCGGCAGGGGAAGGTACGAGCAGTACTTC. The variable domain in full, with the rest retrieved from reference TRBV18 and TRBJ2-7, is NAGVMQNPRHLVRRRGQEARLRCSPMKGHSHVYWYRQLPEEGLKFMVYLQKENIIDESGMPKERFSAEFPKEGPSILRIQQVVRGDSAAYFCASSPIGRGRYEQYFGPGTRLTVT.

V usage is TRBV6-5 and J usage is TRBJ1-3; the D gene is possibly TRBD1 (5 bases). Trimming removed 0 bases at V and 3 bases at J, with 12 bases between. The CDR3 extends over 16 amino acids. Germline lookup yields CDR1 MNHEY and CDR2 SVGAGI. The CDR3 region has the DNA TGTGCCAGCAGTTACTCCCGGACGGGGCATGGAAACACCATATATTTT. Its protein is CASSYSRTGHGNTIYF.

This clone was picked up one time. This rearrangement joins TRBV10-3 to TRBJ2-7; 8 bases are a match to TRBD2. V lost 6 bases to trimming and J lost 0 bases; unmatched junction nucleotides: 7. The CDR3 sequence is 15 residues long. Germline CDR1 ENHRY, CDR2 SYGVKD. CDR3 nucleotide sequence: TGTGCCATCAGCTCACTAGCGGTAAGCTCCTACGAGCAGTACTTC. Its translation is CAISSLAVSSYEQYF.

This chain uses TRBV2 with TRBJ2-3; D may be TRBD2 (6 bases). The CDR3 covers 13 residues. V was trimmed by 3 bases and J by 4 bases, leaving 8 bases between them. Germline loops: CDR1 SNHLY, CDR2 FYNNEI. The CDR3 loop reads CASSEEGADTQYF. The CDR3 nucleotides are TGTGCCAGCAGTGAGGAGGGTGCAGATACGCAGTATTTT.

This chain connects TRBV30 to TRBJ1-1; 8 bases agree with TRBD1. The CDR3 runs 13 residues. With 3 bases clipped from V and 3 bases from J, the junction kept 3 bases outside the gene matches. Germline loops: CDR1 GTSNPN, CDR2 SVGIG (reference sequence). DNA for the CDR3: TGTGCCTGGAGCAAGGGACAGGACACTGAAGCTTTCTTT. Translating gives CAWSKGQDTEAFF.

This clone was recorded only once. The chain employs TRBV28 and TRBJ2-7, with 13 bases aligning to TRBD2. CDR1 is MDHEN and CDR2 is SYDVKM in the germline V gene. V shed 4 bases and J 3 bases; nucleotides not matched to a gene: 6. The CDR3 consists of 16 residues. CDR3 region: CASSSPGLAGDYEQYF. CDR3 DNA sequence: TGTGCCAGCAGTTCCCCAGGACTAGCGGGGGACTACGAGCAGTACTTC. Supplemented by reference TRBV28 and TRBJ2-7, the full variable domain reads DVKVTQSSRYLVKRTGEKVFLECVQDMDHENMFWYRQDPGLGLRLIYFSYDVKMKEKGDIPEGYSVSREKKERFSLILESASTNQTSMYLCASSSPGLAGDYEQYFGPGTRLTVT.

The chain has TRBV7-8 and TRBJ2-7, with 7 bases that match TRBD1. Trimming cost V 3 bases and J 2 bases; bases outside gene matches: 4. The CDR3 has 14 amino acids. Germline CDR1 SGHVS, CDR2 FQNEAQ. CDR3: CASSLTGTAYEQYF. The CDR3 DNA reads TGTGCCAGCAGCTTGACAGGGACAGCCTACGAGCAGTACTTC.

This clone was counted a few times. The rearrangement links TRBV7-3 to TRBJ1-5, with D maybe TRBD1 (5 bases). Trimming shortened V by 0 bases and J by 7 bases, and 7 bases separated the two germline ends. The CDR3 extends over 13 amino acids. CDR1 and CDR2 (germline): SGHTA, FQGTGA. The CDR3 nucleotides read TGTGCCAGCAGCTTAACTGGACACCAGCCCCAGCATTTT. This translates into CASSLTGHQPQHF. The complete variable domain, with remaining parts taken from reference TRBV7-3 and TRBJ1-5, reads GAGVSQTPSNKVTEKGKYVELRCDPISGHTALYWYRQSLGQGPEFLIYFQGTGAADDSGLPNDRFFAVRPEGSVSTLKIQRTERGDSAVYLCASSLTGHQPQHFGDGTRLSIL.

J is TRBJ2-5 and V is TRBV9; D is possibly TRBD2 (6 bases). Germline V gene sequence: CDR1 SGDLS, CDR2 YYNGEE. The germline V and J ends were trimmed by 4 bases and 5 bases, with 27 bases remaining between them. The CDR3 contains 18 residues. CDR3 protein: CASSFSRDSPARMETQYF. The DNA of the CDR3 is TGTGCCAGCAGCTTCTCTCGGGACTCCCCAGCCCGTATGGAGACCCAGTACTTC.

CDR3 region: CASTRDRGSTEAFF. The CDR3 DNA reads as TGTGCCAGCACCCGGGACAGGGGATCTACTGAAGCTTTCTTT. The V and J genes are TRBV7-9 and TRBJ1-1; 10 bases map to TRBD1. V lost 7 bases, J lost 5 bases, and 7 bases stayed unmatched. The CDR3 is 14 amino acids. The germline CDR1 and CDR2 sequences are SEHNR and FQNEAQ (reference sequence).

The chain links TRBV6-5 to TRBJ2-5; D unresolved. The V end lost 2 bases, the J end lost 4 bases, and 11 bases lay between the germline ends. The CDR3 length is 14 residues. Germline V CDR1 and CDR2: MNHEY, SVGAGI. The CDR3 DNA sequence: TGTGCCAGCAGTTACGGTATTCTACTAGAGACCCAGTACTTC. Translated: CASSYGILLETQYF.

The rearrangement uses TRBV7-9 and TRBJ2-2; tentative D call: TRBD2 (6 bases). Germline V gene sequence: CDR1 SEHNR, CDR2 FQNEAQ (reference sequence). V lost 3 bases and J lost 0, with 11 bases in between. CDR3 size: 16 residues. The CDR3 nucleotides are TGTGCCAGCAGCTTTACGGGAGCGCCGAACACCGGGGAGCTGTTTTTT. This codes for CASSFTGAPNTGELFF.

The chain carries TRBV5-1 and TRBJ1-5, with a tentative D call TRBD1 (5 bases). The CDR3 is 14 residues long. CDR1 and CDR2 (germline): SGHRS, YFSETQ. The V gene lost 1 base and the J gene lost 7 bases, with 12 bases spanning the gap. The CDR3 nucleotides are TGCGCCAGCAGCTTGATAGGGGTAGGGCAGCCCCAGCATTTT. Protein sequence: CASSLIGVGQPQHF.

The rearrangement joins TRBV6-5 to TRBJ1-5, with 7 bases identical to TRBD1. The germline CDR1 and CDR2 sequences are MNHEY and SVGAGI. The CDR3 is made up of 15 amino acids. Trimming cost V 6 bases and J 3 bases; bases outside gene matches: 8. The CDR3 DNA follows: TGTGCCAGCAGCAGAAACAGGGGTTACAATCAGCCCCAGCATTTT. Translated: CASSRNRGYNQPQHF.

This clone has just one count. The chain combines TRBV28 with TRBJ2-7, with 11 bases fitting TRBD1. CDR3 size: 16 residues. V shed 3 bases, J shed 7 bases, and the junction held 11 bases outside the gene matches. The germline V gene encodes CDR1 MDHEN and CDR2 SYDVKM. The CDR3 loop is CASSLLVGQGASEQYF. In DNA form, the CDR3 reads TGTGCCAGCAGTTTGTTGGTAGGACAGGGGGCGTCTGAGCAGTACTTC.

The CDR3 DNA reads as TGTGCCAGCAGTCTACGGACTAGCGGGGGACAAGAGACCCAGTACTTC. This sequence encodes CASSLRTSGGQETQYF. The rearrangement links TRBV6-6 to TRBJ2-5, with 13 bases aligning to TRBD2. The germline CDR1 and CDR2 sequences are MNHNY and SVGAGI (reference sequence). V was clipped by 5 bases and J by 2 bases; unmatched bases: 5. The CDR3 length is 16 residues.

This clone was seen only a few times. The CDR3 is CASSLDSSGNTIYF. The CDR3 nucleotides read TGCGCCAGCAGCTTGGACAGTTCTGGAAACACCATATATTTT. V usage is TRBV5-1 and J usage is TRBJ1-3; no clear D. Trimming left V 0 bases short and J 1 base short, with 5 bases between. Germline CDR1 reads SGHRS; CDR2 reads YFSETQ. CDR3 length equals 14 residues. The full variable domain, with the rest looked up from reference TRBV5-1 and TRBJ1-3, is KAGVTQTPRYLIKTRGQQVTLSCSPISGHRSVSWYQQTPGQGLQFLFEYFSETQRNKGNFPGRFSGRQFSNSRSEMNVSTLELGDSALYLCASSLDSSGNTIYFGEGSWLTVV.

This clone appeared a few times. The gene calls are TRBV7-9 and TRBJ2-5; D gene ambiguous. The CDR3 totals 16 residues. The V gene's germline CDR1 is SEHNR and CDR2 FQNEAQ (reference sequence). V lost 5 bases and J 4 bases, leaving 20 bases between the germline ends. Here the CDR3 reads CASSLGPNPARETQYF. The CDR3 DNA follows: TGTGCCAGCAGCCTCGGGCCCAACCCGGCTCGAGAGACCCAGTACTTC.

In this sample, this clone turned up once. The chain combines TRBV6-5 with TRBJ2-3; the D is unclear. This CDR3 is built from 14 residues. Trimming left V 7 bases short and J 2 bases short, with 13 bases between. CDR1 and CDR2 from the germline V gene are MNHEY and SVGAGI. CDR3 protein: CASTPALLTDTQYF. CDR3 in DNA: TGTGCCAGCACTCCGGCCTTACTCACAGATACGCAGTATTTT.